The T cell receptor beta chain described here comes from a study of blood T cell repertoires in COVID-19. Study summary: COVID-19 samples from acute and convalescent phases originated in the United States, Italy and Spain. PBMCs, B-cell-depleted T cells, or T cells provided the cDNA or gDNA that made up the material.

Deletions cut 7 bases from V and 4 bases from J, with 15 bases between. The CDR3 loop spans 14 amino acids. Germline V gene sequence: CDR1 MRHNA, CDR2 SNTAGT. Under the authors' procedure: For nucleated cells, counts were estimated from reference gene primer amplification. Sequencing was performed with immunoSEQ multiplex PCR; in TCRdb, only in-frame clones are kept and a portion is missing. V and J calls and clone size are those listed in that table; D and trimming were worked out from the DNA. In the table there are 55,000 to 80,000 clones, roughly 82% of which are singletons. The sequenced sample consisted of peripheral blood. The chain employs TRBV6-4 and TRBJ2-3; D might be TRBD2 (5 bases). This TCR was sampled from a man aged 80 or over with active COVID-19. The CDR3 DNA reads TGTGCCAGCAAACGGGAACCCGGGGCAGATACGCAGTATTTT. This encodes CASKREPGADTQYF.